This T cell receptor (beta chain) derives from a study of blood T cell repertoires in COVID-19. The CDR3 extends over 14 amino acids. Per the germline V gene, CDR1 is LNHDA and CDR2 is SQIVND (reference sequence). The V end was cut by 5 bases, the J end by 4 bases, with 14 bases between. Per the authors' pipeline: Quantification of nucleated cells was approximated via reference gene primer amplification. Produced via immunoSEQ multiplex PCR; TCRdb's table is partial and in-frame only. V, J and clone size are taken as reported in that table, and D and trimming were inferred from the DNA itself. This table has 140,000 to 150,000 clones, 80% to 90% appearing once.

This chain links TRBV19 with TRBJ1-2; D is ambiguous. The sequence was obtained from a woman aged 60 to 75 with active COVID-19. Specimen: peripheral blood. The CDR3 reads CASSPSAGSYGYTF. The CDR3 region has the DNA TGTGCCAGTAGTCCCTCGGCGGGGAGCTATGGCTACACCTTC.